The present T cell receptor (beta chain) was sequenced within a study of CD8 T cells in ankylosing spondylitis. Points on this clonotype: The antigen is undetermined.

Between the trimmed V and J ends, which lost 7 bases and 4 bases, there was a span of 20 bases. The CDR3 length is 15 residues. Germline V gene lookup returns CDR1 MNHEY and CDR2 SVGEGT. Quantitative 5'-RACE with molecular barcodes generated TCR beta libraries. A single record per CDR3 protein comes from TCRdb applying MiXCR to the 5' RACE reads. The sample contains 800,000 to 900,000 distinct CDR3 sequences, about 10% of which appear only once. Study-level findings and limits: Reports say disease-linked clones showed up significantly more in matched ankylosing spondylitis synovial fluid. In reactive arthritis synovial fluid and blood, some motif variants had been reported before. Disease-linked clones had a CD8+ phenotype and relatively low frequency in peripheral blood. Seemingly characteristic of ankylosing spondylitis blood was a TCR beta motif consisting of about 8 highly homologous variants.

The chain employs TRBV6-2 or TRBV6-3 and TRBJ2-7, with unresolved D. The sample taken for sequencing was blood, either unsorted or a sorted T cell fraction (not recorded which). The sequence derives from a male donor with ankylosing spondylitis. In DNA form, the CDR3 reads TGTGCCAGCACCCTGGACGGCCGGTTCGGGTACGAGCAGTACTTC. Translated, it gives CASTLDGRFGYEQYF.